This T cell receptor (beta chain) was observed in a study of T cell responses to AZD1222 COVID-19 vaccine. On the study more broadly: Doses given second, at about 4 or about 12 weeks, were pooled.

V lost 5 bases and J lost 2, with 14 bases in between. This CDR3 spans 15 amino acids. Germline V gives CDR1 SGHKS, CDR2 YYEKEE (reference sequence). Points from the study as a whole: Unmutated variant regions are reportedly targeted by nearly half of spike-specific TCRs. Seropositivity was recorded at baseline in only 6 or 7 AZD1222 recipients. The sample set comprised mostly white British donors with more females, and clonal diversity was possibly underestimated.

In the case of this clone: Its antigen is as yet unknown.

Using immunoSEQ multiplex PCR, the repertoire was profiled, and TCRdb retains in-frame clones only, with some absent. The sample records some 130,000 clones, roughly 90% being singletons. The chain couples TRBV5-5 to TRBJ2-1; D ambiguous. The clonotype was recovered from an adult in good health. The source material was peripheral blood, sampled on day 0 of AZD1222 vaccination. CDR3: CASRRPGRAYNEQFF. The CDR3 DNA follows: TGTGCCAGCAGACGTCCGGGCCGAGCCTACAATGAGCAGTTCTTC. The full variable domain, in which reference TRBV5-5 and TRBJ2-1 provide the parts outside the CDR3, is DAGVTQSPTHLIKTRGQQVTLRCSPISGHKSVSWYQQVLGQGPQFIFQYYEKEERGRGNFPDRFSARQFPNYSSELNVNALLLGDSALYLCASRRPGRAYNEQFFGPGTRLTVL.